The next 8 T cell receptor beta chains were all read from a single sample in a study of OX40 agonist ivuxolimab in advanced cancers. TCRdb's copy holds only in-frame clones and misses some; the assay was immunoSEQ multiplex PCR. Of around 50,000 clones listed, about 90% are singletons. Sequenced here: CD4+ or CD8+ T cells sorted from blood, sampled in a trial of the OX40 agonist ivuxolimab. These receptors were obtained from an adult with an advanced solid tumor such as melanoma, head and neck, liver or kidney cancer.

This sequence joins TRBV13 and TRBJ2-1; 8 nucleotides line up with TRBD2. In germline, CDR1 is PRHDT, CDR2 FYEKMQ (reference sequence). CDR3 length: 14 amino acids. The J segment lost 6 bases and the V segment lost 6 bases, leaving 7 bases of the junction unmatched. The CDR3 DNA is TGTGCCAGCAGAGGAGCGGGAGATGGCAATGAGCAGTTCTTC. This translates into CASRGAGDGNEQFF.

The chain links TRBV2 to TRBJ2-7; TRBD1 matches at 8 bases. CDR1 and CDR2 (germline): SNHLY, FYNNEI. V gave up 6 bases and J gave up 1 base; unmatched junction bases: 11. The length of the CDR3 is 16 residues. CDR3 DNA sequence: TGTGCCAGCAGCGGCCAGGGGACAGGACCTTCCTACGAGCAGTACTTC. This translates into CASSGQGTGPSYEQYF.

The rearrangement uses TRBV19 and TRBJ1-2, with 7 bases matching TRBD1. The CDR3 is 17 amino acids. Germline loops: CDR1 LNHDA, CDR2 SQIVND (reference sequence). The V segment lost 5 bases and the J segment 1 base; nucleotides outside the gene matches: 13. The CDR3 reads CASSPFIRDRNNYGYTF. DNA for the CDR3: TGTGCCAGTAGTCCCTTTATAAGGGACAGAAATAACTATGGCTACACCTTC.

V gene TRBV4-3 combines with J gene TRBJ1-5; a weak D match, TRBD1 (5 bases). Trimming took 1 base from V and 0 from J, leaving 10 bases between them. The CDR3 runs to 16 residues. Germline V CDR1 and CDR2: LGHNA, YSLEER. Here the CDR3 DNA reads TGCGCCAGCAGCCAAGCCTCCGGGGGTAGCAATCAGCCCCAGCATTTT. Its translation is CASSQASGGSNQPQHF.

In its sample, this clone was seen once. J is TRBJ2-1 and V is TRBV5-1; 10 nucleotides line up with TRBD1. This CDR3 has 15 residues. The germline V gene encodes CDR1 SGHRS and CDR2 YFSETQ. V was clipped by 0 bases and J by 3 bases; unmatched bases: 0. Here the CDR3 DNA reads TGCGCCAGCAGCTTGGGGACAGGGGGCTACAATGAGCAGTTCTTC. Amino acids: CASSLGTGGYNEQFF.

This chain uses TRBV2 with TRBJ1-5; D gene uncertain. V was cut by 4 bases and J by 2 bases, with 9 bases left in between. This CDR3 region has 14 residues. Germline V gene data show CDR1 as SNHLY and CDR2 as FYNNEI. CDR3 DNA: TGTGCCAGCAGTGTGGCGGTGGGCAATCAGCCCCAGCATTTT. This codes for CASSVAVGNQPQHF.

The chain couples TRBV6-6 to TRBJ2-7; D is undetermined. The germline CDR1 and CDR2 sequences are MNHNY and SVGAGI (reference sequence). Between the trimmed V and J ends, which lost 7 bases and 5 bases, there was a span of 12 bases. This CDR3 has 12 amino acids. In DNA, the CDR3 is TGTGCCAGCACGCGCGAGCGCCACGAGCAGTACGTC. Protein: CASTRERHEQYV.

The genes are TRBV27 and TRBJ2-2; 7 bases fit TRBD1. The CDR3 spans 15 residues. V was clipped by 2 bases and J by 6 bases; unmatched bases: 6. Per the germline V gene, CDR1 is MNHEY and CDR2 is SMNVEV (reference sequence). The CDR3 protein is CASSLEVTGAGELFF. The CDR3 DNA follows: TGTGCCAGCAGTTTAGAAGTAACAGGGGCCGGGGAGCTGTTTTTT.